The 6 T cell receptor beta chains given below trace back to one sample, sequenced in a study of blood T cell repertoires in COVID-19. Sequencing used immunoSEQ multiplex PCR; TCRdb keeps in-frame clones, though not all of them. The data show 84,000 or so clones, less than 85% seen once. What was sequenced was peripheral blood. These receptors originate from an elderly woman with acute or convalescent COVID-19.

The V and J genes are TRBV5-1 and TRBJ2-5, with 7 bases fitting TRBD1. The CDR3 contains 13 residues. Trimming cost V 4 bases and J 5 bases; bases outside gene matches: 5. CDR1 and CDR2 from the germline V gene are SGHRS and YFSETQ. The chain's CDR3 is CASSEEGAETQYF. CDR3 nucleotides: TGCGCCAGCAGCGAAGAGGGGGCCGAGACCCAGTACTTC.

The chain's CDR3 is CASSKTGDLSPLHF. In DNA form, the CDR3 reads TGTGCCAGCAGCAAAACAGGGGATTTATCACCCCTCCACTTT. J is TRBJ1-6 and V is TRBV21-1; whether TRBD1, the table's D call, matches the DNA was not checked. TRBV21-1 is designated a pseudogene. The CDR3 totals 14 residues.

The gene calls are TRBV3-1 (or the pseudogene TRBV3-2) and TRBJ2-5, with 12 positions matching TRBD2. The CDR3 has 16 residues. Germline lookup yields CDR1 LGHDT and CDR2 YNNKEL (reference sequence). The junction had 10 bases not matched to a gene; V was cut back by 6 bases and J by 5 bases. CDR3 region: CASRPNLAGGQETQYF. For the CDR3, the DNA is TGTGCCAGCAGACCTAACCTAGCGGGAGGGCAGGAGACCCAGTACTTC.

This sequence joins TRBV19 and TRBJ1-1; a weak D match, TRBD1 (5 bases). CDR3 length: 11 amino acids. The germline gives CDR1 LNHDA, CDR2 SQIVND (reference sequence). V shed 8 bases and J shed 7 bases, with 11 bases lying between them. The CDR3 here is CASGRGFEAFF. The DNA of the CDR3 is TGTGCCAGTGGAAGGGGCTTTGAAGCTTTCTTT.

The CDR3 protein is CASLGLATYEQYF. The CDR3 DNA follows: TGTGCCTCCCTGGGGCTAGCGACCTACGAGCAGTACTTC. The chain combines TRBV10-3 with TRBJ2-7; the D gene is possibly TRBD2 (6 bases). This CDR3 contains 13 residues. The germline V gene has CDR1 ENHRY and CDR2 SYGVKD. V was clipped by 11 bases and J by 2 bases, with 16 bases between them.

This clone has just a few counts. V usage is TRBV5-1 and J usage is TRBJ1-3, with a possible D match to TRBD1 (5 bases). There are 15 residues in the CDR3. From germline, CDR1 is SGHRS and CDR2 YFSETQ. Trimming cost V 3 bases and J 4 bases, with 14 bases left between them. This CDR3 is CASSWGGRQGNTIYF. As DNA, the CDR3 is TGCGCCAGCAGCTGGGGGGGACGGCAAGGAAACACCATATATTTT. The complete variable domain, with remaining parts taken from reference TRBV5-1 and TRBJ1-3, reads KAGVTQTPRYLIKTRGQQVTLSCSPISGHRSVSWYQQTPGQGLQFLFEYFSETQRNKGNFPGRFSGRQFSNSRSEMNVSTLELGDSALYLCASSWGGRQGNTIYFGEGSWLTVV.